This T cell receptor beta chain was recovered during a study of vaccination and CD4 T cells after COVID-19. Turning to the study itself: The study collected post-vaccine samples a median around 76 days after dose two, with a range of 14 to 241.

Trimming stripped 0 bases from V and 3 bases from J, with 14 bases between. This CDR3 is 16 amino acids long. Described treatment: approximately 10-day PBMC culture with coronavirus spike peptide pools or control peptides (ViraFEST assay). Once peptide pools had expanded antigen-specific T cells, ViraFEST sequenced TCRs. After being plated at around 1.8 million per well, PBMCs were cultured with about 9.1 IU/ml IL-2 and roughly 9.8 ug/ml peptide pools. The Oncomine TCR Beta short-read assay generated sequence data from the DNA of cultured CD4+ T cells. The template was genomic DNA from cultured CD4+ T cells. TCRdb re-called the PCR reads with MiXCR, one entry per CDR3 protein. The data hold roughly 20,000 distinct CDR3 sequences, with about 59% observed a single time. In regard to this clonotype: What it recognizes is unknown.

The chain links TRBV23-1 to TRBJ2-5; D is uncertain. TRBV23-1 is an open reading frame whose function is uncertain. This TCR was sampled from a human donor who received a COVID-19 vaccine. The material was CD4+ T cells from blood, cultured in vitro, obtained before SARS-CoV-2 vaccination. The CDR3: CASSQSVRQDEETQYF. CDR3 nucleotide sequence: TGCGCCAGCAGTCAATCGGTACGGCAGGACGAAGAGACCCAGTACTTC.